This paragraph reports one TCR beta chain. Produced via immunoSEQ multiplex PCR; TCRdb's table is partial and in-frame only. The top ten hold approximately 8% of the sample, which has about 27,000 clones, about 92% seen once. This sample stems from a study of T cell responses to AZD1222 COVID-19 vaccine. Germline CDR1 reads MDHEN; CDR2 reads SYDVKM. This CDR3 has 13 amino acids. This specimen was peripheral blood, taken 28 days after the second AZD1222 dose. This chain uses TRBV28 with TRBJ2-7, with 9 bases that match TRBD1. The clonotype originates from an adult who received the AZD1222 COVID-19 vaccine. CDR3 region: CAHRDRAYYEQYF. The DNA for the CDR3 is TGTGCTCACAGGGACAGGGCCTACTACGAGCAGTACTTC.